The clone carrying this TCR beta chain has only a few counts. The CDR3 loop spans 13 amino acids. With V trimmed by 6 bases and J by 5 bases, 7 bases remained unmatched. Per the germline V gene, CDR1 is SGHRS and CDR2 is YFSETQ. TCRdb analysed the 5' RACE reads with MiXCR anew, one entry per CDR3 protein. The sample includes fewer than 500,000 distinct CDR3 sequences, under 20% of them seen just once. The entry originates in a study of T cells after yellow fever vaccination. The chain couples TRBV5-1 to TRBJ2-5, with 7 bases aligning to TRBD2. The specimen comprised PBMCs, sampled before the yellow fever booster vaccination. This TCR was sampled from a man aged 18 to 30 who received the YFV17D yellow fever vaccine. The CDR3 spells CASTRSAGETQYF. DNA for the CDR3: TGCGCCAGCACCAGATCAGCGGGGGAGACCCAGTACTTC.